This T cell receptor (beta chain) comes out of a study of blood T cell repertoires in COVID-19. Study in general: The United States, Italy and Spain supplied acute and convalescent COVID-19 samples. Sample material is recorded as cDNA or gDNA derived from T cells, B-cell-depleted T cells, or PBMCs.

How the authors handled the data: By means of reference gene primer amplification, nucleated cell counts were estimated. Sequencing used immunoSEQ multiplex PCR; TCRdb keeps in-frame clones, though not all of them. The V and J calls and clone size were taken over from that table, and D and trimming were inferred from the DNA. The sample has about 120,000 clones, 75% to 90% seen once. Between the trimmed V and J ends, which lost 6 bases and 4 bases, there was a span of 15 bases. This CDR3 is 14 amino acids long. Germline lookup yields CDR1 LNHDA and CDR2 SQIVND (reference sequence). This chain connects TRBV19 to TRBJ1-2, with D unclear. The sample taken for sequencing was peripheral blood. The receptor was derived from a man in his 70s with active or convalescent COVID-19. The CDR3 loop is CASREPGNSYGYTF. DNA of the CDR3: TGTGCCAGTAGGGAACCGGGAAACTCCTATGGCTACACCTTC.